The clone carrying this T cell receptor beta chain was counted ten times or more. The data originate from a study of liver allograft versus peripheral blood T cells. Study-level background: Repertoires of T cell receptors in transplanted livers were compared with recipients' peripheral blood repertoires.

TCRdb used MiXCR to reprocess the reads, holding one entry per CDR3 protein. The sample holds fewer than 6,500 distinct CDR3 sequences, about a sixth seen once. Per germline, CDR1 KGHDR and CDR2 SFDVKD. The CDR3 covers 12 residues. The V end lost 4 bases, the J end lost 4 bases, and 7 bases lay between the germline ends. The sequence was collected from a human patient who had a liver transplant. These T cells may partly come from the graft donor. V usage is TRBV24-1 and J usage is TRBJ2-7; no reliable D call. CDR3 nucleotide sequence: TGTGCCACCAGTGACCACGGTTACGAGCAGTACTTC. It specifies CATSDHGYEQYF.